These T cell receptor beta chains were read from a single sample in a study of beta chain features in type 1 diabetes. Profiling relied on immunoSEQ multiplex PCR, and the TCRdb table lists in-frame clones only, not all of them. The sample yields 95,000 to 150,000 clones, around 17% seen once. Sequencing was carried out using central memory CD4+ T cells from blood. Receptors were obtained from a man aged 25 to 45 with type 1 diabetes. CDR3s include the opening cysteine and the closing phenylalanine or tryptophan. Each record gives: V gene, D gene, clone size, J gene, CDR3 protein, CDR3 DNA. A D gene is named only where the DNA matches it firmly. Not every row has a clone size; where given, it reads once, few, many or a size class.

TRBV6-1,-,few,TRBJ2-2,CASRDPAGTGELFF,TGTGCCAGCAGAGACCCAGCTGGGACCGGGGAGCTGTTTTTT
TRBV7-8,-,-,TRBJ2-2,CASSPRTRGGNGELFF,TGTGCCAGCAGCCCTCGGACTAGAGGGGGGAACGGGGAGCTGTTTTTT
TRBV7-2,TRBD1,few,TRBJ1-3,CASSLLTGVGNTIYF,TGTGCCAGCAGCTTACTAACAGGGGTCGGAAACACCATATATTTT
TRBV7-2,TRBD1,few,TRBJ2-4,CASSPGQGQAKNIQYF,TGTGCCAGCAGCCCCGGACAGGGACAAGCCAAAAACATTCAGTACTTC
TRBV2,-,-,TRBJ1-5,CASSEGGNQPQHF,TGTGCCAGCAGTGAAGGGGGGAATCAGCCCCAGCATTTT
TRBV28,-,few,TRBJ2-7,CASVGTLSSYEQYF,TGTGCCAGCGTCGGGACTCTCAGCTCCTACGAGCAGTACTTC
TRBV5-1,TRBD1,few,TRBJ2-1,CASSLEGTEPYNEQFF,TGCGCCAGCAGCTTGGAGGGGACAGAGCCCTACAATGAGCAGTTCTTC
TRBV4-3,-,-,TRBJ1-1,CASSQEISTEAFF,TGCGCCAGCAGCCAAGAAATCAGTACTGAAGCTTTCTTT
TRBV18,-,few,TRBJ2-3,CASSHRVGTDTQYF,TGTGCCAGCTCACACAGGGTGGGCACAGATACGCAGTATTTT
TRBV6-5,-,few,TRBJ2-7,CASSYAGTRYEQYF,TGTGCCAGCAGTTACGCAGGGACGAGGTACGAGCAGTACTTC
TRBV6-5,-,-,TRBJ2-5,CASSYPPRVHQETQYF,TGTGCCAGCAGTTACCCCCCCCGGGTTCACCAAGAGACCCAGTACTTC
TRBV29-1,-,-,TRBJ2-3,CSVEVPGRGPTDTQYF,TGCAGCGTTGAAGTGCCGGGGCGGGGGCCCACAGATACGCAGTATTTT
TRBV7-2,TRBD2,-,TRBJ2-5,CASSLVAGYQETQYF,TGTGCCAGCAGCTTAGTAGCGGGGTACCAAGAGACCCAGTACTTC
TRBV25-1,-,few,TRBJ1-2,CASSEYATSYGYTF,TGTGCCAGCAGTGAATATGCAACTAGCTATGGCTACACCTTC
TRBV4-2,-,-,TRBJ1-2,CASSQDNGYGYTF,TGTGCCAGCAGCCAGGACAACGGCTATGGCTACACCTTC
TRBV25-1,TRBD1,-,TRBJ2-7,CASSGPGTGLRIHEQYF,TGTGCCAGCTCCGGTCCCGGGACAGGGTTGCGGATTCACGAGCAGTACTTC
TRBV2,-,-,TRBJ2-2,CASRKGMGNTGELFF,TGTGCCAGCAGGAAGGGAATGGGGAACACCGGGGAGCTGTTTTTT
TRBV20-1,TRBD1,few,TRBJ1-4,CSAKGTDKLFF,TGCAGTGCAAAGGGGACAGACAAACTGTTTTTT
TRBV10-3,-,few,TRBJ2-3,CAISQGRDTQYF,TGTGCCATCAGCCAGGGGAGAGATACGCAGTATTTT
TRBV15,TRBD1,-,TRBJ1-6,CATSETGKRSPLHF,TGTGCCACCAGCGAGACAGGGAAGAGGTCACCCCTCCACTTT
TRBV4-3,-,-,TRBJ1-2,CASSQDNRAYGYTF,TGCGCCAGCAGCCAAGACAACAGGGCCTATGGCTACACCTTC
TRBV30,-,few,TRBJ2-1,CAWRLIRGGLNEQFF,TGTGCCTGGAGATTGATTCGCGGGGGCCTCAATGAGCAGTTCTTC
TRBV5-6,-,few,TRBJ2-1,CASSFWRGEQFF,TGTGCCAGCAGCTTCTGGCGGGGTGAGCAGTTCTTC
TRBV7-2,-,few,TRBJ2-5,CASTTIPRATQYF,TGTGCCAGCACCACCATCCCTAGGGCGACCCAGTACTTC
TRBV6-6,-,-,TRBJ1-2,CASLRVNYGYTF,TGTGCCAGCCTCAGAGTTAACTATGGCTACACCTTC
TRBV30,-,many,TRBJ2-3,CAWSVPGRDTQYF,TGTGCCTGGAGTGTACCCGGGAGAGATACGCAGTATTTT
TRBV30,-,few,TRBJ2-3,CAWSQGPDTQYF,TGTGCCTGGAGCCAGGGTCCAGATACGCAGTATTTT
TRBV10-3,-,-,TRBJ1-1,CAISETETNPLRFF,TGTGCCATCAGTGAGACAGAGACTAACCCTCTCCGGTTCTTT
TRBV7-6,-,-,TRBJ1-5,CASSQSGSNQPQHF,TGTGCCAGCAGTCAGAGTGGGAGCAATCAGCCCCAGCATTTT
TRBV29-1,-,-,TRBJ2-6,CSVRPGSGANVLTF,TGCAGCGTCCGTCCAGGCTCTGGGGCCAACGTCCTGACTTTC
TRBV9,-,few,TRBJ1-5,CASSSTVSNQPQHF,TGTGCCAGCAGCTCCACGGTTAGCAATCAGCCCCAGCATTTT
TRBV5-1,-,-,TRBJ2-7,CASSFGSGWESYEQYF,TGCGCCAGCAGCTTTGGATCAGGGTGGGAGTCCTACGAGCAGTACTTC
TRBV7-9,-,-,TRBJ2-3,CASRKGTSTDTQYF,TGTGCCAGCAGGAAGGGAACTAGCACAGATACGCAGTATTTT
TRBV6-1,-,-,TRBJ2-2,CASSEWYNGELFF,TGTGCCAGCAGTGAATGGTATAACGGGGAGCTGTTTTTT
TRBV18,-,few,TRBJ1-2,CASSPPGDYGYTF,TGTGCCAGCTCACCACCGGGGGACTATGGCTACACCTTC